These T cell receptor beta chains were read from a single sample in a study of shared clonotypes between healthy human individuals. Repertoires were generated with immunoSEQ multiplex PCR, while TCRdb's copy carries only in-frame clones and drops some. In the table there are about 2 million clones, just under 95% of which are singletons. The source material was naive CD8+ T cells sorted from blood. The receptors were gathered from a young man in good health. The CDR3 runs from the conserved cysteine through the conserved F or W. The D gene is left open where the match is weak. Clone size is not always given. Where it is, it says once, few, many or a class for expanded clones.

size,D,J,V,DNA,CDR3
once,NA,TRBJ2-1,TRBV9,TGTGCCAGCAGCGTAGTTGACACGTACAATGAGCAGTTCTTC,CASSVVDTYNEQFF
NA,NA,TRBJ2-7,TRBV27,TGTGCCAGCAGTTATAGTGGAGGGGGAGGCCTCTACGAGCAGTACTTC,CASSYSGGGGLYEQYF
NA,NA,TRBJ2-1,TRBV11-2,TGTGCCAGCAGCTCCACCCTAGCCGGTGAGCAGTTCTTC,CASSSTLAGEQFF
NA,TRBD2,TRBJ2-3,TRBV2,TGTGCCAGCACCTTGACTAGCGGGACAGATACGCAGTATTTT,CASTLTSGTDTQYF
NA,NA,TRBJ2-2,TRBV7-9,TGTGCCAGCAGCTCAAGTTGGGGAGACACCGGGGAGCTGTTTTTT,CASSSSWGDTGELFF
NA,TRBD1,TRBJ1-5,TRBV2,TGTGCCAGCAGTGTTGGGGACAGGGACAGCAATCAGCCCCAGCATTTT,CASSVGDRDSNQPQHF
NA,NA,TRBJ2-7,TRBV7-7,TGTGCTAGCAGCTTAGCTGAGGGCTACGAGCAGTACTTC,CASSLAEGYEQYF
NA,NA,TRBJ2-7,TRBV7-9,TGTGCCAGCAGCTTATTGGCTAGCCTCCACGAGCAGTACTTC,CASSLLASLHEQYF
NA,NA,TRBJ2-7,TRBV10-3,TGTGCCATCAGTGAGTCGAATGGCGAGACCTACGAGCAGTACTTC,CAISESNGETYEQYF
NA,NA,TRBJ2-7,TRBV5-6,TGTGCCAGCAGCTTGGATAACCCCTACGAGCAGTACTTC,CASSLDNPYEQYF
NA,NA,TRBJ2-2,TRBV6-5,TGTGCCAGCGCCGACCCCCCCGGGGAGCTGTTTTTT,CASADPPGELFF